This record concerns one T cell receptor (beta chain) sequence. Every ophthalmopathy donor presented moderate-to-severe activity, CAS ≥3, NOSPECS ≥4 and duration under 3 months. Lactation, pregnancy, uncontrolled infections and other autoimmune diseases were all grounds for excluding patients. The germline V gene encodes CDR1 MGHDK and CDR2 SYGVNS. The germline V and J ends were trimmed by 6 bases and 2 bases, with 16 bases remaining between them. The CDR3 is made up of 15 amino acids. This sample was taken from a study of Graves' ophthalmopathy and Graves' hyperthyroidism. Investigators amplified TCR beta CDR3 regions from RNA transcripts. After a first-round RT-PCR with HTBI primers, a second-round multiplex PCR was run. MiXCR was run by TCRdb on the multiplex PCR reads, yielding one entry per CDR3 protein. The sample records 650,000 to 800,000 distinct CDR3 sequences, under 50% being singletons.

The sample consisted of peripheral blood. The chain employs TRBV25-1 and TRBJ1-1; a weak D match, TRBD1 (5 bases). The clonotype originates from an adult man with Graves' ophthalmopathy. Written as DNA, the CDR3 is TGTGCCAGCAGCGTTGAACTCAGGGCTAACACTGAAGCTTTCTTT. Translating gives CASSVELRANTEAFF.